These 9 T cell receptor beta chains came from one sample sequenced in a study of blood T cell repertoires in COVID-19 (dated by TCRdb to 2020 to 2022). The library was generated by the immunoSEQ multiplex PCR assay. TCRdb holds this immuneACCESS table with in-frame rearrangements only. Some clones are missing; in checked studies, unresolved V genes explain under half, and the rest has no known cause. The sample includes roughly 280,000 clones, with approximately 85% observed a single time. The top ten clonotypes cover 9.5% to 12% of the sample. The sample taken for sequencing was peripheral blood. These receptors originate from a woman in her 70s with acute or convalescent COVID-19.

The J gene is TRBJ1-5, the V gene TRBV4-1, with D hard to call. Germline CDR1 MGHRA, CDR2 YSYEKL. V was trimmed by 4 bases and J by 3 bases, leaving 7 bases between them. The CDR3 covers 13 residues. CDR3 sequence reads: CASSPSPNQPQHF. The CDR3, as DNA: TGCGCCAGCAGCCCGAGCCCCAATCAGCCCCAGCATTTT.

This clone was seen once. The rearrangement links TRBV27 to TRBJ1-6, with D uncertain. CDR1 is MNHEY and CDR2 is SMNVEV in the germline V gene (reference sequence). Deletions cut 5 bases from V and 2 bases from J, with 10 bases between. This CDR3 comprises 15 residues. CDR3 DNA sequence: TGTGCCAGCAGTCCCCGGGAAGCCTATAATTCACCCCTCCACTTT. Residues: CASSPREAYNSPLHF.

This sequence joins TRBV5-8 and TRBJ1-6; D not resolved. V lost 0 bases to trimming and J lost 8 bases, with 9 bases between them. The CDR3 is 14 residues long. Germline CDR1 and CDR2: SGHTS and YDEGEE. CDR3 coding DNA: TGTGCCAGCAGCTTGGGGCAGAGGCATTCACCCCTCCACTTT. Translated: CASSLGQRHSPLHF.

The CDR3 DNA reads as TGTGCCAGCAGCTTACCCCGTCCGGGACCCCACAGGGACATTCAGTACTTC. This sequence encodes CASSLPRPGPHRDIQYF. V usage is TRBV7-6 and J usage is TRBJ2-4, with a possible D match to TRBD1 (6 bases). The CDR3 has 17 amino acids. Trimming removed 2 bases at V and 8 bases at J, with 22 bases between. The germline CDR1 and CDR2 sequences are SGHVS and FNYEAQ.

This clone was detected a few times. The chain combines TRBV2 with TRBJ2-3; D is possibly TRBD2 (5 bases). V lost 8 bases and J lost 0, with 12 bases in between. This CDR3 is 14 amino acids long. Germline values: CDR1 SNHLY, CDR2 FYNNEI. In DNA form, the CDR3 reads TGTGCCAGCTTGTCGCGGGCCAGCACAGATACGCAGTATTTT. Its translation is CASLSRASTDTQYF.

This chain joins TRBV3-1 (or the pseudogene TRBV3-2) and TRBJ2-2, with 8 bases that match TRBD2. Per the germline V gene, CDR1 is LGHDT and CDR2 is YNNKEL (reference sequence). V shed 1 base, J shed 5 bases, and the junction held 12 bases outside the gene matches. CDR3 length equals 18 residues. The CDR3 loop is CASSQASGAGGSTGELFF. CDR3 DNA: TGTGCCAGCAGCCAAGCCTCCGGGGCGGGGGGTAGTACCGGGGAGCTGTTTTTT.

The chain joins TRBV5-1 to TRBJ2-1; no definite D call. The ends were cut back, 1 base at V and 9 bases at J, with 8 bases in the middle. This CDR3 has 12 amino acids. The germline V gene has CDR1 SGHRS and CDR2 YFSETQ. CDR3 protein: CASSLPNGEQFF. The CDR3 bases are TGCGCCAGCAGCTTGCCAAACGGTGAGCAGTTCTTC.

The CDR3 protein is CASSLVSDTEAFF. CDR3 nucleotide sequence: TGTGCCAGCAGCTTGGTTTCCGACACTGAAGCTTTCTTT. The rearrangement links TRBV5-5 to TRBJ1-1; D remains unclear. CDR3 length equals 13 residues. The V and J ends lost 0 bases and 3 bases respectively, with 6 bases between them. CDR1 is SGHKS, CDR2 YYEKEE, per germline (reference sequence).

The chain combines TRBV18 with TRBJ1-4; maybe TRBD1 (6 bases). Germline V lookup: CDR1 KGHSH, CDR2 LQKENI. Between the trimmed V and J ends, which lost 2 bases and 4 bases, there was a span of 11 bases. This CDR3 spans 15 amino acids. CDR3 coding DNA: TGTGCCAGCTCACCAGGGACACGGAGTAATGAAAAACTGTTTTTT. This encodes CASSPGTRSNEKLFF.